The T cell receptor beta chain described here comes from a study of cytomegalovirus exposure and HLA in healthy donors. Study findings and constraints: Testing in vitro showed three CMV-associated chains specific for CMV antigens. A later analysis linked a missense variant in DCLRE1C to the trimming of TCR beta V and J genes. According to a later analysis, most TCR beta chains associated with CMV appeared HLA-restricted.

The CDR3 contains 12 residues. Deletions cut 2 bases from V and 0 bases from J, with 4 bases between. Germline CDR1 reads SQVTM; CDR2 reads ANQGSEA. Donors showed nominal health when sampled, although they likely had unrecorded immune exposures. A remark on this clone: The antigen remains undetermined.

PCR was performed using 60 Vbeta and 13 Jbeta primers. This table comes from immunoSEQ multiplex PCR, and its TCRdb copy is limited to in-frame clones, with some not included. Altogether approximately 160,000 clones are present, approximately 85% being singletons, with the ten largest covering 0.96%. The sequence was collected from a girl aged 2-10 years in good health and CMV-seropositive. The gene calls are TRBV29-1 and TRBJ1-1; D not certain. Sequences were obtained from PBMCs. CDR3 DNA sequence: TGCAGCGTTGAACCCATGAACACTGAAGCTTTCTTT. Its protein is CSVEPMNTEAFF.